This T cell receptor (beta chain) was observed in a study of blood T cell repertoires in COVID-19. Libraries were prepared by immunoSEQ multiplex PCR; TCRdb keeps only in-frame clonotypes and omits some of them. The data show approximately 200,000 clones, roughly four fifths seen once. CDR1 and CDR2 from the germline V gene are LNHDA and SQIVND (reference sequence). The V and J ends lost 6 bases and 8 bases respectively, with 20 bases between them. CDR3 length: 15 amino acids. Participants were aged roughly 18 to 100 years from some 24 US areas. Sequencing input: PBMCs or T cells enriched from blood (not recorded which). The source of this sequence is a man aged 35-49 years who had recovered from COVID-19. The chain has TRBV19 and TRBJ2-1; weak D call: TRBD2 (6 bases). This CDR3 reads CASSQLGLPGDEQFF. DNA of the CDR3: TGTGCCAGTAGCCAACTGGGACTCCCGGGCGATGAGCAGTTCTTC. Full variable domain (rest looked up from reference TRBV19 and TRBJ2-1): DGGITQSPKYLFRKEGQNVTLSCEQNLNHDAMYWYRQDPGQGLRLIYYSQIVNDFQKGDIAEGYSVSREKKESFPLTVTSAQKNPTAFYLCASSQLGLPGDEQFFGPGTRLTVL.